This T cell receptor beta chain was profiled in a study of blood T cell repertoires in COVID-19. Germline CDR1 and CDR2: LNHDA and SQIVND (reference sequence). This CDR3 contains 16 residues. Trimming removed 2 bases at V and 5 bases at J, with 18 bases between. Clones were sequenced by immunoSEQ multiplex PCR, and TCRdb holds only the in-frame ones, with some missing. The sample yields approximately 250,000 clones, roughly four fifths seen once. This clone appeared once. The chain joins TRBV19 to TRBJ1-1; TRBD1 is a possible D gene (6 bases). Sequencing was carried out using PBMCs or T cells enriched from blood (not recorded which). The sequence was collected from a man aged 35 to 55 who had recovered from COVID-19. CDR3 in DNA: TGTGCCAGTAGTATATTCGGGGGGGGCCTGGGGACTGAAGCTTTCTTT. Translating gives CASSIFGGGLGTEAFF.